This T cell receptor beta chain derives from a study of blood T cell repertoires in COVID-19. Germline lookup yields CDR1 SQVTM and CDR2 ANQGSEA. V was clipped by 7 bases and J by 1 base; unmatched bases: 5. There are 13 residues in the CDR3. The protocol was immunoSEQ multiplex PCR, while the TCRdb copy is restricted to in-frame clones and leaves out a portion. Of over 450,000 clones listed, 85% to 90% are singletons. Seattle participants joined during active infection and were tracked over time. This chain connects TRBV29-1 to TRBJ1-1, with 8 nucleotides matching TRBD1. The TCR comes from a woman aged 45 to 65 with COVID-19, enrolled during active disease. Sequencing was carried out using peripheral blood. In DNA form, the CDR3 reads TGCAGCGCAACTACAGGGGGGAACACTGAAGCTTTCTTT. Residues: CSATTGGNTEAFF.